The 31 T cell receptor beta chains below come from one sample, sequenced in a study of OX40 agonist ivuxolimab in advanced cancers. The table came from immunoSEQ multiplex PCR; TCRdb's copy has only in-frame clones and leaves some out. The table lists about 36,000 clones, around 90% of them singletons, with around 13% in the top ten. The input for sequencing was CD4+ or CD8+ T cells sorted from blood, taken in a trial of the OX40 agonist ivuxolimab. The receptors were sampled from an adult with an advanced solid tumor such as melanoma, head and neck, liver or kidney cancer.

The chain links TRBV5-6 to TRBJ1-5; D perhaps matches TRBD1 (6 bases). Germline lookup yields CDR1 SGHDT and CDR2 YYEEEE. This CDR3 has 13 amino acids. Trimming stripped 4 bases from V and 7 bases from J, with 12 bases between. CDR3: CASSPGGRQPQHF. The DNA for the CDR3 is TGTGCCAGCAGCCCCGGGGGCCGGCAGCCCCAGCATTTT.

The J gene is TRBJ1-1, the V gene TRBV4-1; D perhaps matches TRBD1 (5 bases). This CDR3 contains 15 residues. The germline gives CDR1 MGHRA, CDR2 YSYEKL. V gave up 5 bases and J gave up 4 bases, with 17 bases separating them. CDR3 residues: CASSFSGDLGTEAFF. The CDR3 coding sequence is TGCGCCAGCAGCTTCTCCGGGGACCTGGGCACTGAAGCTTTCTTT.

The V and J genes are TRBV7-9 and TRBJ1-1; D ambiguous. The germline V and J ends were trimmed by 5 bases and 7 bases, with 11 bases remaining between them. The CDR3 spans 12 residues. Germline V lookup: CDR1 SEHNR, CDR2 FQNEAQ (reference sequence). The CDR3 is CASSLDAFEAFF. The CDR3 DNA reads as TGTGCCAGCAGCCTGGACGCCTTTGAAGCTTTCTTT.

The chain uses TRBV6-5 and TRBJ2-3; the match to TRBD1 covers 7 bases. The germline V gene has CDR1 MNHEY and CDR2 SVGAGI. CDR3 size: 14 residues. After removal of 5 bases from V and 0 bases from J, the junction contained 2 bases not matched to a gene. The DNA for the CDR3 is TGTGCCAGCAGTGGGACAGTAAGCACAGATACGCAGTATTTT. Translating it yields CASSGTVSTDTQYF.

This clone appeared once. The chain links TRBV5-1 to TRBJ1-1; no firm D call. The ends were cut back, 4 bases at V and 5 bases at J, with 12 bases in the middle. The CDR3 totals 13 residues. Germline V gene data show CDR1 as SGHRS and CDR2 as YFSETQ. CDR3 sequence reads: CASSEGGQTEAFF. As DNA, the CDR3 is TGCGCCAGCAGCGAGGGAGGGCAAACTGAAGCTTTCTTT.

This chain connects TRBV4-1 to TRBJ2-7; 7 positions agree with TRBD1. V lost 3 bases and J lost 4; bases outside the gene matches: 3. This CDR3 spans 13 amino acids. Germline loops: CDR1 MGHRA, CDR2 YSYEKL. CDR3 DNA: TGCGCCAGCAGCCATCAACAGGGGTACGAGCAGTACTTC. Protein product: CASSHQQGYEQYF.

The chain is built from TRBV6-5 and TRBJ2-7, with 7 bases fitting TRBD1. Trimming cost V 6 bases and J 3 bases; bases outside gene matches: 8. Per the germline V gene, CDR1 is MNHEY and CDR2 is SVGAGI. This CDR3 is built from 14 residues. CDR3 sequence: CASRRQGLGYEQYF. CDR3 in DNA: TGTGCCAGCAGACGACAGGGTTTGGGCTACGAGCAGTACTTC.

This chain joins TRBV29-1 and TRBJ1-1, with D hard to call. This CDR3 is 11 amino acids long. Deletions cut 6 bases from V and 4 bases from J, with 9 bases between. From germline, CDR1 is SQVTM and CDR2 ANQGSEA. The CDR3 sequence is CSVTRVTEAFF. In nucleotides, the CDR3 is TGCAGCGTGACCCGGGTCACTGAAGCTTTCTTT.

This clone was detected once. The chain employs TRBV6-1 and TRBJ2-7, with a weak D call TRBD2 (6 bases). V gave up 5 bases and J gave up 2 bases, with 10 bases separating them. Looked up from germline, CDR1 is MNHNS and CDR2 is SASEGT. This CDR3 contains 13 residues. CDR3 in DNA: TGTGCCAGCAGTCAGTCTAGCGCCTACGAGCAGTACTTC. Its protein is CASSQSSAYEQYF.

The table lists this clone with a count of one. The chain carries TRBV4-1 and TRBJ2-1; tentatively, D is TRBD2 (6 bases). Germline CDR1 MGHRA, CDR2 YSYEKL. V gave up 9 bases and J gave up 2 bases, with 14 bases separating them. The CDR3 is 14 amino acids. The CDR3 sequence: CASRPGEAYNEQFF. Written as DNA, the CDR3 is TGCGCCAGTCGACCCGGGGAGGCCTACAATGAGCAGTTCTTC.

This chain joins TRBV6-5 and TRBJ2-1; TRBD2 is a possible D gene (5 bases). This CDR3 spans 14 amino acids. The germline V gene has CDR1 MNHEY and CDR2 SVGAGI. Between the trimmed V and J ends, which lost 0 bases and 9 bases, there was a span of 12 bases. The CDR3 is CASSYSGETGEQFF. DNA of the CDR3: TGTGCCAGCAGTTACTCGGGAGAAACGGGTGAGCAGTTCTTC.

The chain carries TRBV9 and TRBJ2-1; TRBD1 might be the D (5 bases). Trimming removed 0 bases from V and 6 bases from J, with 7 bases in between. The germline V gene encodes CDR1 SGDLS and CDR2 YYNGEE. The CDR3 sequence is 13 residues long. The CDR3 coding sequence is TGTGCCAGCAGCGTAGGGGGCCTCAATGAGCAGTTCTTC. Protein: CASSVGGLNEQFF. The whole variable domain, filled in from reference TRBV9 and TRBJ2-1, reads DSGVTQTPKHLITATGQRVTLRCSPRSGDLSVYWYQQSLDQGLQFLIQYYNGEERAKGNILERFSAQQFPDLHSELNLSSLELGDSALYFCASSVGGLNEQFFGPGTRLTVL.

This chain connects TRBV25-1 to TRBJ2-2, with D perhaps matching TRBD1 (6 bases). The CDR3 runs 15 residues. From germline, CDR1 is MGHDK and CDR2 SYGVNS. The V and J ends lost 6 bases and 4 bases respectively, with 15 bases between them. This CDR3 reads CASSPYPGATGELFF. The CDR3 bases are TGTGCCAGCAGCCCATATCCAGGGGCCACCGGGGAGCTGTTTTTT.

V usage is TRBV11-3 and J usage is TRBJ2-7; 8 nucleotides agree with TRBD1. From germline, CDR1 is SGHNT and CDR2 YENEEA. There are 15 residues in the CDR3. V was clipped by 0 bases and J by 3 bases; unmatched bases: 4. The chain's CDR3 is CASSLEPGGLYEQYF. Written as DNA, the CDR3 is TGTGCCAGCAGCTTAGAGCCAGGGGGCCTCTACGAGCAGTACTTC. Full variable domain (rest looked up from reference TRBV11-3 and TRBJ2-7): EAGVVQSPRYKIIEKKQPVAFWCNPISGHNTLYWYLQNLGQGPELLIRYENEEAVDDSQLPKDRFSAERLKGVDSTLKIQPAELGDSAVYLCASSLEPGGLYEQYFGPGTRLTVT.

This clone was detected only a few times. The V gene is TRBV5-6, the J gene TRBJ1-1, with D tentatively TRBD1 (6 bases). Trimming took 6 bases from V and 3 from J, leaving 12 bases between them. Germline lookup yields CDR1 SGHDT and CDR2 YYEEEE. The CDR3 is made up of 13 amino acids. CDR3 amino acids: CASNTWGHTEAFF. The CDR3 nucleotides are TGTGCCAGCAACACTTGGGGGCACACTGAAGCTTTCTTT. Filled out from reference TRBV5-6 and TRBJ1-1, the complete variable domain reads DAGVTQSPTHLIKTRGQQVTLRCSPKSGHDTVSWYQQALGQGPQFIFQYYEEEERQRGNFPDRFSGHQFPNYSSELNVNALLLGDSALYLCASNTWGHTEAFFGQGTRLTVV.

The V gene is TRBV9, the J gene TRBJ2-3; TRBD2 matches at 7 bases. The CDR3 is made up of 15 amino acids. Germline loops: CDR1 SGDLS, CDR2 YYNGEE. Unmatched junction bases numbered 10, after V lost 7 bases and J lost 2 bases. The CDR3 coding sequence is TGTGCCAGCGCGCCCTCGGGACTACTCACAGATACGCAGTATTTT. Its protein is CASAPSGLLTDTQYF.

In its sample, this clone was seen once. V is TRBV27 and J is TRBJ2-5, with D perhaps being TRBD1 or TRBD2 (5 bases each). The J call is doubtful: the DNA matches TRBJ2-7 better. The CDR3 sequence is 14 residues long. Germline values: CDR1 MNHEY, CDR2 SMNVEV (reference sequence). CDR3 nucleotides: TGTGCCAGCAGTCCGGGACCGCCGCCCTACGAGCAGTACTTC. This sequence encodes CASSPGPPPYEQYF.

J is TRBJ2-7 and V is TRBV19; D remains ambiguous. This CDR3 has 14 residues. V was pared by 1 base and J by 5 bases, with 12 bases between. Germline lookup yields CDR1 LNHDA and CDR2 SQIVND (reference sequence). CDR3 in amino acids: CASSIVSSANEQYF. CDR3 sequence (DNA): TGTGCCAGTAGTATAGTTTCCTCAGCTAACGAGCAGTACTTC.

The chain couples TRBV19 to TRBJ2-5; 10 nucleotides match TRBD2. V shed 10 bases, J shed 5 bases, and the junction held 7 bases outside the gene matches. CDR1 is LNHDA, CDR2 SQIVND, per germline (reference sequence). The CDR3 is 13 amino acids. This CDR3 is CATSGRGRETQYF. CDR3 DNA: TGTGCCACTAGCGGGAGAGGGAGGGAGACCCAGTACTTC.

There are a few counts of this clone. The CDR3: CASSVSTTGNTEAFF. The CDR3 DNA reads TGTGCCAGCAGCGTCAGCACTACAGGGAACACTGAAGCTTTCTTT. The chain recombines TRBV9 with TRBJ1-1; maybe TRBD1 (5 bases). Germline V CDR1 and CDR2: SGDLS, YYNGEE. The V end lost 2 bases, the J end lost 1 base, and 12 bases lay between the germline ends. This CDR3 comprises 15 residues.

The CDR3 is CASSLVPAILYGYTF. Written as DNA, the CDR3 is TGTGCCAGCAGTTTGGTGCCAGCCATCCTATATGGCTACACCTTC. V is TRBV28 and J is TRBJ1-2; D is undetermined. With 3 bases removed from V and 5 bases from J, the gap between germline ends came to 16 bases. Germline V CDR1 and CDR2: MDHEN, SYDVKM. This CDR3 has 15 amino acids.

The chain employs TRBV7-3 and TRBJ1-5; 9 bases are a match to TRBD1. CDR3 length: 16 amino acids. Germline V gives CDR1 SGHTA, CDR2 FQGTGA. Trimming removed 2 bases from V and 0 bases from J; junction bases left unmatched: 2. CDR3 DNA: TGTGCCAGCAGCTTAGAGGGACAGGGTAGCAATCAGCCCCAGCATTTT. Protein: CASSLEGQGSNQPQHF.

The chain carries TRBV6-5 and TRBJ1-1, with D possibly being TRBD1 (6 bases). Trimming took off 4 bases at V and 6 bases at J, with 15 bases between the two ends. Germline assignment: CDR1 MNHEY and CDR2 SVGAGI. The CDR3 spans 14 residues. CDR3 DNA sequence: TGTGCCAGCAGTTCCCTGACAGGAGTCGCTGAAGCTTTCTTT. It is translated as CASSSLTGVAEAFF.

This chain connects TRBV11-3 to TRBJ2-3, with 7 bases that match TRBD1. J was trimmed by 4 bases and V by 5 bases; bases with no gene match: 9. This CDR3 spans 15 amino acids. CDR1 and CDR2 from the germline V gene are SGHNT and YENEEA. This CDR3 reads CASSIYGQVPDTQYF. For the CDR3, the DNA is TGTGCCAGCAGCATTTACGGACAGGTTCCAGATACGCAGTATTTT.

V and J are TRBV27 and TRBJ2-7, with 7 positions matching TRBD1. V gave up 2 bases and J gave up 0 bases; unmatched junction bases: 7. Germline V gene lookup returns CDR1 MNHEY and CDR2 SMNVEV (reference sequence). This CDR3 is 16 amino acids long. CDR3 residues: CASSLPSDRASYEQYF. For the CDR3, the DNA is TGTGCCAGCAGTTTACCTTCCGACAGGGCCTCCTACGAGCAGTACTTC.

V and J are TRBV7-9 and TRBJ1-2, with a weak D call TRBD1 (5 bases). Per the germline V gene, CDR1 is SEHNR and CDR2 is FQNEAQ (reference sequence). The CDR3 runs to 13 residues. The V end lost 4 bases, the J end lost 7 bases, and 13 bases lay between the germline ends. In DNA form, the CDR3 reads TGTGCCAGCAGCTCCGGGACTCCGGCTGGCTACACCTTC. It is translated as CASSSGTPAGYTF.

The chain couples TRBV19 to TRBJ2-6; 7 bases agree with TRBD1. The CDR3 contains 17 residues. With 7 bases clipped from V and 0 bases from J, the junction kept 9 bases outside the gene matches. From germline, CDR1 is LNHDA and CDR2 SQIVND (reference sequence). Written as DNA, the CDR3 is TGTGCCAGTAAGCCGGACAGGTCCTACTCTGGGGCCAACGTCCTGACTTTC. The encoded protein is CASKPDRSYSGANVLTF.

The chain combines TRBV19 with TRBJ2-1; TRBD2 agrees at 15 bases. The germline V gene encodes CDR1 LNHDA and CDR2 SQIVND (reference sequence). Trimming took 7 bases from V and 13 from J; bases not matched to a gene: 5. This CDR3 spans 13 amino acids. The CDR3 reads CASKGLAGGRQFF. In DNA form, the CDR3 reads TGTGCCAGTAAGGGACTAGCGGGAGGTCGACAGTTCTTC.

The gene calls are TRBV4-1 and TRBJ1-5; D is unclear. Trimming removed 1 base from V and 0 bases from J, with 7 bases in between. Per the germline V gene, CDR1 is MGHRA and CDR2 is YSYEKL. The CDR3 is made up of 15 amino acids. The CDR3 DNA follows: TGCGCCAGCAGCCAAGGGGAACTTAGCAATCAGCCCCAGCATTTT. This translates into CASSQGELSNQPQHF.

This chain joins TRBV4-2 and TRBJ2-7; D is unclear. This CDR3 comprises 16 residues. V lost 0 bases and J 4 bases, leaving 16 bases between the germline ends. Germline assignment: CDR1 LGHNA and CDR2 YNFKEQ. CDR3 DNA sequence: TGTGCCAGCAGCCAAGATCAGGCTCAGGACGGGTACGAGCAGTACTTC. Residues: CASSQDQAQDGYEQYF.

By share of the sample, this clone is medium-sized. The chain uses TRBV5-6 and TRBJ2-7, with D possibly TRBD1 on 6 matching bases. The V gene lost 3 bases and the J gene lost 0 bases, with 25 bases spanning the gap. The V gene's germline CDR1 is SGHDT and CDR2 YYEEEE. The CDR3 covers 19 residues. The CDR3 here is CASSSQLEAGEINSYEQYF. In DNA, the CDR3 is TGTGCCAGCAGCTCCCAACTTGAGGCAGGGGAGATCAACTCCTACGAGCAGTACTTC.